This T cell receptor (beta chain) was sequenced during a study of Ad26.COV2.S vaccination and SARS-CoV-2 variants. For the study at large: Ad26.COV2.S shots went into the muscle once or twice, 56 days apart.

Sequenced by immunoSEQ multiplex PCR; TCRdb stores in-frame clones only, minus some. The profile covers approximately 420,000 clones, with roughly 88% appearing a single time and 3.6% taken by the ten largest. This CDR3 is 12 amino acids long. Germline V gene sequence: CDR1 LGHNA, CDR2 YSLEER. V was clipped by 1 base and J by 8 bases; unmatched bases: 0. Points from the study as a whole: With respect to non-spike TCR breadth, vaccine and placebo recipients were similar. The breadth of spike-specific CD8+ and CD4+ T cell responses after vaccination was reportedly substantial.

With respect to this clone: What it binds is not known.

The treatment denotes: about 20 received Ad26.COV2.S at low or high dose, single or two shots; roughly five received placebo; per-sample allocation not given. Day 63 after the first vaccine or placebo injection was the time point for sampling. Aged 18-55 years, donor was enrolled in Boston in 2020. The sample consisted of peripheral blood, taken in a trial of Ad26.COV2.S vaccine versus placebo. This clonotype was obtained from a person aged 18-65 years who received the Ad26.COV2.S COVID-19 vaccine or a placebo. J is TRBJ1-1 and V is TRBV4-3, with TRBD1 matching 8 bases. CDR3 in DNA: TGCGCCAGCAGCCAAGGGACAGGGGAAGCTTTCTTT. Protein: CASSQGTGEAFF.